One sample yielded the 28 T cell receptor beta chains listed below, sequenced in a study of shared clonotypes between healthy human individuals (dated by TCRdb to about 2020). Library method: the immunoSEQ multiplex PCR assay. Drawn from immuneACCESS, this table holds only the in-frame rearrangements with V and J called that TCRdb kept. Clones are partly lost; checked studies trace under half to an unresolved V gene and leave the rest unexplained. In all, the sample holds some 1,100,000 clones, and about 84% of those were seen once. The ten largest make up approximately 0.5% of the sample. The sequencing input was memory CD4+ T cells from PBMCs. Reading the label with the study, this specimen's cell subset or site is: CD45RA-negative fraction. The receptors come from a man aged 18-30 years in good health. Some clones in this sample may be carry-over from other donors' samples.

This chain uses TRBV11-1 with TRBJ2-3, with 7 bases aligning to TRBD2. Germline CDR1 SGHAT, CDR2 FQDESV (reference sequence). The CDR3 runs 13 residues. V dropped 5 bases and J dropped 6; count of bases not matched to a gene: 5. The chain's CDR3 is CASSPGLLDTQYF. As DNA, the CDR3 is TGTGCCAGCAGCCCGGGACTATTGGATACGCAGTATTTT. Full variable domain (rest looked up from reference TRBV11-1 and TRBJ2-3): EAEVAQSPRYKITEKSQAVAFWCDPISGHATLYWYRQILGQGPELLVQFQDESVVDDSQLPKDRFSAERLKGVDSTLKIQPAELGDSAMYLCASSPGLLDTQYFGPGTRLTVL.

The gene calls are TRBV30 and TRBJ1-2; 7 bases are shared with TRBD1. The CDR3 has 12 residues. V was clipped by 1 base and J by 6 bases; unmatched bases: 2. Germline lookup yields CDR1 GTSNPN and CDR2 SVGIG (reference sequence). The CDR3 protein is CAWSGQGDGYTF. The CDR3 nucleotides read TGTGCCTGGAGTGGACAGGGCGATGGCTACACCTTC.

The CDR3 loop is CAWKFRDRVTEAFF. DNA for the CDR3: TGTGCCTGGAAATTCCGGGACAGGGTCACTGAAGCTTTCTTT. V and J are TRBV30 and TRBJ1-1, with 9 bases identical to TRBD1. CDR1 is GTSNPN and CDR2 is SVGIG in the germline V gene (reference sequence). The CDR3 contains 14 residues. Trimming at V came to 4 bases and at J to 4 bases, leaving 7 bases not matched to a gene.

On this clone itself: One base separates it from a far larger clone, so it is likely a read error. V gene TRBV2 combines with J gene TRBJ1-3; no firm D call. This CDR3 has 14 amino acids. V lost 9 bases and J lost 1, with 13 bases in between. CDR1 SNHLY and CDR2 FYNNEI come from the germline V gene. CDR3 nucleotides: TGTGCCAGGGATAAATTGAGGTCTGGAAACACCATATATTTT. Protein: CARDKLRSGNTIYF.

The chain combines TRBV9 with TRBJ1-4; a weak D match, TRBD1 (6 bases). The CDR3 covers 16 residues. CDR1 and CDR2 (germline): SGDLS, YYNGEE. V lost 3 bases, J lost 0 bases, and 12 bases lay in between. The CDR3 sequence: CASSAQGQPTNEKLFF. CDR3 nucleotides: TGTGCCAGCAGCGCCCAGGGGCAGCCAACTAATGAAAAACTGTTTTTT.

V is TRBV28 and J is TRBJ2-1, with TRBD1 matching 8 bases. J lost 3 bases, V lost 10 bases, and 8 bases had no gene match. There are 14 residues in the CDR3. Germline V gene data show CDR1 as MDHEN and CDR2 as SYDVKM. CDR3 sequence (DNA): TGTGCCACCAGGGGGCCATACTTCTACAATGAGCAGTTCTTC. Residues: CATRGPYFYNEQFF.

The V call is TRBV28, the J call TRBJ2-7; D gene uncertain. There are 15 residues in the CDR3. The germline CDR1 and CDR2 sequences are MDHEN and SYDVKM. Trimming pared 7 bases from V and 6 bases from J, leaving 22 bases between. CDR3 coding DNA: TGTGCCAGCACCCCCTCCGGACGGCGGCTGGGCGAGCAGTACTTC. Protein: CASTPSGRRLGEQYF.

The chain joins TRBV29-1 to TRBJ2-7; D remains unclear. CDR3 size: 14 residues. From germline, CDR1 is SQVTM and CDR2 ANQGSEA. Trimming removed 4 bases at V and 3 bases at J, with 16 bases between. CDR3 amino acids: CSVVVLRQIYEQYF. The CDR3 bases are TGCAGCGTTGTGGTATTGAGACAAATCTACGAGCAGTACTTC.

V usage is TRBV29-1 and J usage is TRBJ2-2, with a weak D call TRBD1 (7 bases). V lost 7 bases and J 2 bases, leaving 14 bases between the germline ends. CDR1 is SQVTM, CDR2 ANQGSEA, per germline. The CDR3 loop spans 14 amino acids. CDR3 loop: CSARGTANTGELFF. Written as DNA, the CDR3 is TGCAGCGCACGCGGGACAGCTAACACCGGGGAGCTGTTTTTT.

This sequence joins TRBV19 and TRBJ1-4; 7 nucleotides match TRBD1. The CDR3 is 14 residues long. The J segment lost 4 bases and the V segment lost 8 bases, leaving 7 bases of the junction unmatched. Germline values: CDR1 LNHDA, CDR2 SQIVND (reference sequence). The CDR3 bases are TGTGCCAGTCGATACAGGGGAAATAATGAAAAACTGTTTTTT. Its protein product is CASRYRGNNEKLFF.

The J gene is TRBJ2-5, the V gene TRBV7-2; D gene uncertain. The V end lost 4 bases, the J end lost 0 bases, and 9 bases lay between the germline ends. CDR1 and CDR2 from the germline V gene are SGHTA and FQGNSA. CDR3 length: 14 amino acids. The CDR3 region has the DNA TGTGCCAGCAGCTCGGCCTTGAACCAAGAGACCCAGTACTTC. Its translation: CASSSALNQETQYF. The whole variable domain, remainder taken from reference TRBV7-2 and TRBJ2-5, is GAGVSQSPSNKVTEKGKDVELRCDPISGHTALYWYRQSLGQGLEFLIYFQGNSAPDKSGLPSDRFSAERTGGSVSTLTIQRTQQEDSAVYLCASSSALNQETQYFGPGTRLLVL.

This sequence joins TRBV7-2 and TRBJ1-2, with a possible D match to TRBD1 (5 bases). Germline CDR1 SGHTA, CDR2 FQGNSA. This CDR3 is 13 amino acids long. Trimming took off 1 base at V and 9 bases at J, with 12 bases between the two ends. CDR3 bases: TGTGCCAGCAGCTTAGGTTTCAGGGCCAGCTACACCTTC. Its protein is CASSLGFRASYTF.

This sequence joins TRBV11-2 and TRBJ2-1; D gene unclear. Trimming removed 4 bases at V and 7 bases at J, with 5 bases between. This CDR3 region has 11 residues. Per the germline V gene, CDR1 is SGHAT and CDR2 is FQNNGV. Written as DNA, the CDR3 is TGTGCCAGCAGCTCCCAGAATGAGCAGTTCTTC. Amino acid sequence: CASSSQNEQFF.

With regard to this clone: Germline and junction disagree at one end, which may indicate a read error. The genes are TRBV6-1 and TRBJ1-3, with TRBD1 matching 10 bases. The CDR3 length is 13 residues. CDR1 is MNHNS and CDR2 is SASEGT in the germline V gene. The CDR3 here is CASSEAWDRGGHF. DNA for the CDR3: TGTGCCAGCAGTGAAGCCTGGGACAGGGGAGGACATTTT.

The chain couples TRBV29-1 to TRBJ1-2; D not certain. The CDR3 covers 12 residues. V was clipped by 4 bases and J by 2 bases, with 8 bases between them. The V gene's germline CDR1 is SQVTM and CDR2 ANQGSEA. In nucleotides, the CDR3 is TGCAGCGTTGCCCACGGGAACTATGGCTACACCTTC. Translated: CSVAHGNYGYTF.

This clone came up once. Its ends do not fully match the called genes, so a read error is possible. The chain combines TRBV15 with TRBJ1-5; D not certain. This CDR3 contains 18 residues. Germline CDR1 and CDR2: LNHNV and YYDKDF (reference sequence). The CDR3 nucleotides are TGTGCCACCAGCAGAGACCAGTCGAGGTTATATAGCAATCAGCTCCAGCATTTT. It yields the protein CATSRDQSRLYSNQLQHF.

The chain links TRBV7-3 to TRBJ2-1, with TRBD2 identical over 7 bases. The CDR3 extends over 13 amino acids. The germline V gene encodes CDR1 SGHTA and CDR2 FQGTGA. V dropped 5 bases and J dropped 6; count of bases not matched to a gene: 4. CDR3 sequence reads: CASSASGVNEQFF. The CDR3 DNA is TGTGCCAGCAGCGCTAGCGGAGTCAATGAGCAGTTCTTC.

V usage is TRBV7-3 and J usage is TRBJ2-2; D remains ambiguous. Germline loops: CDR1 SGHTA, CDR2 FQGTGA. With 1 base removed from V and 1 base from J, the gap between germline ends came to 7 bases. This CDR3 contains 15 residues. CDR3 region: CASSLKSKNTGELFF. Written as DNA, the CDR3 is TGTGCCAGCAGCTTAAAGAGCAAGAACACCGGGGAGCTGTTTTTT.

The rearrangement joins TRBV27 to TRBJ2-5; TRBD1 agrees at 9 bases. The germline CDR1 and CDR2 sequences are MNHEY and SMNVEV (reference sequence). CDR3 length: 15 residues. V lost 5 bases and J lost 2; bases outside the gene matches: 6. In DNA, the CDR3 is TGTGCCAGCAGTCCCCGGACAGGGGATCAAGAGACCCAGTACTTC. Translated: CASSPRTGDQETQYF.

With respect to this clone: Germline and junction disagree at one end, which may indicate a read error. V is TRBV28 and J is TRBJ2-2, with a possible D match to TRBD1 (7 bases). Looked up from germline, CDR1 is MDHEN and CDR2 is SYDVKM. The CDR3 length is 14 residues. The CDR3 loop is CASSLSDRDGGLFF. CDR3 in DNA: TGTGCCAGCAGTTTATCAGACAGGGACGGGGGGCTGTTTTTT.

The rearrangement joins TRBV27 to TRBJ1-1, with D possibly TRBD1 on 5 matching bases. Trimming removed 3 bases from V and 1 base from J, with 9 bases in between. The CDR3 spans 14 residues. Germline values: CDR1 MNHEY, CDR2 SMNVEV (reference sequence). Here the CDR3 reads CASSFKRGNTEAFF. The CDR3 DNA sequence: TGTGCCAGCAGTTTCAAAAGGGGGAACACTGAAGCTTTCTTT.

This rearrangement joins TRBV4-3 to TRBJ1-5, with D perhaps TRBD1 (6 bases). The V end lost 1 base, the J end lost 5 bases, and 12 bases lay between the germline ends. The CDR3 extends over 15 amino acids. Germline V lookup: CDR1 LGHNA, CDR2 YSLEER. The CDR3: CASSQGWGADQPQHF. CDR3 DNA sequence: TGCGCCAGCAGCCAAGGATGGGGGGCAGATCAGCCCCAGCATTTT.

The table lists this clone with a few counts. This chain links TRBV4-2 with TRBJ2-1; D possibly uses TRBD1 or TRBD2 (5 bases each). The germline gives CDR1 LGHNA, CDR2 YNFKEQ. With 0 bases removed from V and 0 bases from J, the gap between germline ends came to 12 bases. The CDR3 contains 17 residues. The CDR3 DNA reads as TGTGCCAGCAGCCAAGAACGGGGCCGCTCCTCCTACAATGAGCAGTTCTTC. It codes for CASSQERGRSSYNEQFF.

The chain joins TRBV30 to TRBJ2-7; no clear D gene. V was pared by 3 bases and J by 7 bases, with 10 bases between. This CDR3 has 11 residues. Germline V CDR1 and CDR2: GTSNPN, SVGIG (reference sequence). CDR3 sequence reads: CAWSPEREQYF. As DNA, the CDR3 is TGTGCCTGGAGCCCCGAAAGGGAGCAGTACTTC.

The V gene is TRBV9, the J gene TRBJ1-2, with 7 bases aligning to TRBD1. The germline V gene has CDR1 SGDLS and CDR2 YYNGEE. This CDR3 has 14 residues. J gave up 13 bases and V 5 bases, and 17 bases lay outside the gene matches. This CDR3 reads CASSPLGGQYKFTF. The CDR3 DNA reads TGTGCCAGCAGTCCGCTTGGGGGACAGTATAAGTTCACCTTC.

V usage is TRBV19 and J usage is TRBJ1-1, with D possibly matching TRBD1 (5 bases). The CDR3 spans 14 residues. Per germline, CDR1 LNHDA and CDR2 SQIVND (reference sequence). V was pared by 1 base and J by 4 bases, with 10 bases between. The CDR3 protein is CASSIGRGGTEAFF. The CDR3 region has the DNA TGTGCCAGTAGTATAGGGAGGGGCGGCACTGAAGCTTTCTTT. The full variable domain, its missing parts supplied by reference TRBV19 and TRBJ1-1, is DGGITQSPKYLFRKEGQNVTLSCEQNLNHDAMYWYRQDPGQGLRLIYYSQIVNDFQKGDIAEGYSVSREKKESFPLTVTSAQKNPTAFYLCASSIGRGGTEAFFGQGTRLTVV.

V is TRBV27 and J is TRBJ2-1; D is ambiguous. V shed 4 bases and J shed 8 bases, with 12 bases lying between them. This CDR3 spans 13 amino acids. Germline V CDR1 and CDR2: MNHEY, SMNVEV (reference sequence). Here the CDR3 reads CASSSRTFDEQFF. The CDR3, as DNA: TGTGCCAGCAGTTCTAGGACCTTCGATGAGCAGTTCTTC.

The chain links TRBV19 to TRBJ2-1, with D perhaps TRBD2 (5 bases). The CDR3 is 13 amino acids. The germline CDR1 and CDR2 sequences are LNHDA and SQIVND (reference sequence). Trimming took off 8 bases at V and 5 bases at J, with 13 bases between the two ends. The CDR3 spells CASQRQRNNEQFF. CDR3 DNA sequence: TGTGCCAGTCAGCGGCAGAGAAACAATGAGCAGTTCTTC. The variable domain in full, completed from reference TRBV19 and TRBJ2-1, reads DGGITQSPKYLFRKEGQNVTLSCEQNLNHDAMYWYRQDPGQGLRLIYYSQIVNDFQKGDIAEGYSVSREKKESFPLTVTSAQKNPTAFYLCASQRQRNNEQFFGPGTRLTVL.